The rows below give T cell receptor beta chains drawn from one sample of a study of blood T cell repertoires in COVID-19. The data were produced by immunoSEQ multiplex PCR, yet TCRdb's version contains in-frame clones alone and is incomplete. The sample shows roughly 150,000 clones, approximately 87% of them seen only once. The sequencing input was peripheral blood. These receptors originate from a woman between 65 and 79 years old with acute or convalescent COVID-19. CDR3s include the opening cysteine and the closing phenylalanine or tryptophan. The order of the fields is V gene, J gene, clone size, D gene, CDR3 protein, CDR3 DNA. The D gene is left open where the match is weak. Clone size is given for some rows only: seen once, a few or many times, or a class if the clone is expanded.

V: TRBV6-5; J: TRBJ2-7; size: once; D: .; CDR3: CASNSDRFNEQYF; DNA: TGTGCCAGCAACAGTGACAGGTTCAACGAGCAGTACTTC
V: TRBV6-2/TRBV6-3; J: TRBJ2-1; size: .; D: TRBD2; CDR3: CASSYGGLADSYNEQFF; DNA: TGTGCCAGCAGTTACGGAGGACTAGCGGACTCCTACAATGAGCAGTTCTTC
V: TRBV6-1; J: TRBJ1-2; size: .; D: .; CDR3: CASSELGRIPLPNYGYTF; DNA: TGTGCCAGCAGTGAATTAGGGAGAATACCTCTACCTAACTATGGCTACACCTTC
V: TRBV6-1; J: TRBJ1-4; size: .; D: .; CDR3: CASSDFPGGRKGFF; DNA: TGTGCCAGCAGTGATTTCCCCGGGGGTAGGAAGGGATTTTTT
V: TRBV5-1; J: TRBJ2-3; size: .; D: .; CDR3: CASSLAGTPGQDTQYF; DNA: TGCGCCAGCAGCTTGGCCGGGACTCCCGGCCAGGATACGCAGTATTTT
V: TRBV9; J: TRBJ1-1; size: .; D: TRBD1; CDR3: CASSVEGQGVTEAFF; DNA: TGTGCCAGCAGCGTAGAGGGACAGGGGGTTACTGAAGCTTTCTTT
V: TRBV7-7; J: TRBJ1-1; size: .; D: TRBD1; CDR3: CASSRGQGTEAFF; DNA: TGTGCTAGCAGCCGCGGACAGGGGACTGAAGCTTTCTTT
V: TRBV10-3; J: TRBJ2-1; size: .; D: TRBD1; CDR3: CAISESTGVSNEQFF; DNA: TGTGCCATCAGTGAGTCGACAGGGGTAAGCAATGAGCAGTTCTTC
V: TRBV21-1; J: TRBJ2-7; size: .; D: .; CDR3: CASSSYRDRSYEQYF; DNA: TGTGCCAGCAGCAGCTACAGGGACAGGAGCTACGAGCAGTACTTC
V: TRBV6-5; J: TRBJ2-3; size: .; D: .; CDR3: CASSSRAGSDTQYF; DNA: TGTGCCAGCAGTTCGCGAGCAGGATCAGATACGCAGTATTTT
V: TRBV5-1; J: TRBJ1-5; size: .; D: .; CDR3: CASSLDRNQPQHF; DNA: TGCGCCAGCAGCTTGGACAGGAATCAGCCCCAGCATTTT